The 25 T cell receptor beta chains below all came from one sample that was sequenced in a study of early T cells in non-severe SARS-CoV-2 infection. TCRdb passed the 5' RACE reads through MiXCR, listing each CDR3 protein once. The sample gives approximately 27,000 distinct CDR3 sequences, roughly 4.8% of which show up once; 12% is in the top ten. Sequencing was carried out using whole blood. Source of these receptors: an adult who was a healthcare worker with PCR-confirmed SARS-CoV-2 infection or an uninfected control (not recorded which).

In its sample, this clonotype was seen many times. This chain connects TRBV4-2 to TRBJ1-4; TRBD1 is a possible D gene (5 bases). The CDR3 has 16 residues. Trimming cost V 1 base and J 4 bases, with 13 bases left between them. The germline gives CDR1 LGHNA, CDR2 YNFKEQ. The CDR3 protein is CASSQAGTRINEKLFF. CDR3 nucleotides: TGTGCCAGCAGCCAAGCCGGGACGCGTATTAATGAAAAACTGTTTTTT.

At least ten counts were recorded for this clonotype. The CDR3 coding sequence is TGTGCCTGGAGTGTGGGCGGGAGTCTGGATACGCAGTATTTT. Translating it yields CAWSVGGSLDTQYF. The V gene is TRBV30, the J gene TRBJ2-3, with TRBD2 matching over 7 bases. Germline-derived CDR1 and CDR2 are GTSNPN and SVGIG (reference sequence). This CDR3 spans 14 amino acids. The V segment lost 0 bases and the J segment 6 bases; nucleotides outside the gene matches: 6. The full variable domain, its missing parts supplied by reference TRBV30 and TRBJ2-3, is SQTIHQWPATLVQPVGSPLSLECTVEGTSNPNLYWYRQAAGRGLQLLFYSVGIGQISSEVPQNLSASRPQDRQFILSSKKLLLSDSGFYLCAWSVGGSLDTQYFGPGTRLTVL.

Only a few counts were recorded for this clonotype. The J gene is TRBJ2-7, the V gene TRBV29-1; tentative D call: TRBD1 (6 bases). Trimming took off 4 bases at V and 5 bases at J, with 9 bases between the two ends. Germline V gene sequence: CDR1 SQVTM, CDR2 ANQGSEA. This CDR3 region has 11 residues. CDR3 coding DNA: TGCAGCGTTGTATCAGGGGACGAGCAGTACTTC. Residues: CSVVSGDEQYF.

This clonotype was seen many times. The rearrangement joins TRBV7-9 to TRBJ2-7; TRBD1 aligns across 7 bases. The CDR3 sequence is 16 residues long. Losses at the gene ends were 5 bases for V and 4 bases for J; bases not matched to a gene: 14. Germline lookup yields CDR1 SEHNR and CDR2 FQNEAQ (reference sequence). The CDR3 spells CASSPPSRGIRYEQYF. In DNA form, the CDR3 reads TGTGCCAGCAGCCCACCCTCCAGGGGGATCAGGTACGAGCAGTACTTC. Together with reference TRBV7-9 and TRBJ2-7, the CDR3 gives the full variable domain: DTGVSQNPRHKITKRGQNVTFRCDPISEHNRLYWYRQTLGQGPEFLTYFQNEAQLEKSRLLSDRFSAERPKGSFSTLEIQRTEQGDSAMYLCASSPPSRGIRYEQYFGPGTRLTVT.

This clonotype was observed many times. V usage is TRBV7-2 and J usage is TRBJ2-2, with no clear D. Trimming removed 5 bases at V and 4 bases at J, with 11 bases between. The CDR3 runs 14 residues. Germline CDR1 SGHTA, CDR2 FQGNSA. Written as DNA, the CDR3 is TGTGCCAGCAGCCTTAAGTTCACCACCGGGGAGCTGTTTTTT. This sequence encodes CASSLKFTTGELFF. The entire variable domain, with the rest obtained from reference TRBV7-2 and TRBJ2-2, is as follows: GAGVSQSPSNKVTEKGKDVELRCDPISGHTALYWYRQSLGQGLEFLIYFQGNSAPDKSGLPSDRFSAERTGGSVSTLTIQRTQQEDSAVYLCASSLKFTTGELFFGEGSRLTVL.

Ten or more counts support this clonotype. The chain combines TRBV12-3 or TRBV12-4 with TRBJ2-2, with a tentative D call TRBD1 (6 bases). The V end was cut by 5 bases, the J end by 6 bases, with 10 bases between. The CDR3 is 13 amino acids. DNA for the CDR3: TGTGCCAGCAGTAGACAGGTTCCCGGGGAGCTGTTTTTT. Translated: CASSRQVPGELFF.

This clonotype occurred many times. The chain joins TRBV20-1 to TRBJ2-1, with 13 bases aligning to TRBD2. The germline gives CDR1 DFQATT, CDR2 SNEGSKA (reference sequence). J gave up 7 bases and V 5 bases, and 11 bases lay outside the gene matches. The CDR3 is 16 residues long. The CDR3 sequence is CSAEPGLAGLWNEQFF. CDR3 bases: TGCAGTGCTGAGCCGGGACTAGCGGGGTTATGGAATGAGCAGTTCTTC.

This clonotype was seen ten or more times. The chain joins TRBV10-3 to TRBJ2-3, with D possibly matching TRBD2 (7 bases). Germline loops: CDR1 ENHRY, CDR2 SYGVKD. The CDR3 has 19 amino acids. V was pared by 3 bases and J by 2 bases, with 24 bases between. CDR3 DNA sequence: TGTGCCATCAGTGATGCAGGGGAAGTGTGGGAGGGCCTCACAGATACGCAGTATTTT. It yields the protein CAISDAGEVWEGLTDTQYF.

This clonotype came up many times. The rearrangement uses TRBV19 and TRBJ1-5, with 8 nucleotides matching TRBD1. V was pared by 3 bases and J by 6 bases, with 7 bases of the junction left unmatched. The CDR3 length is 15 residues. Per the germline V gene, CDR1 is LNHDA and CDR2 is SQIVND (reference sequence). CDR3 DNA sequence: TGTGCCAGTAGTATGTCCAGGGGGCAACGTCAGCCCCAGCATTTT. It codes for CASSMSRGQRQPQHF.

This clonotype was picked up many times. V gene TRBV6-1 combines with J gene TRBJ2-5; TRBD1 agrees at 10 bases. CDR3 size: 16 residues. Germline V lookup: CDR1 MNHNS, CDR2 SASEGT. V shed 3 bases, J shed 3 bases, and the junction held 7 bases outside the gene matches. This CDR3 is CASSEFSGQGKETQYF. Written as DNA, the CDR3 is TGTGCCAGCAGTGAGTTTTCGGGACAGGGGAAAGAGACCCAGTACTTC.

This clonotype was seen repeatedly, ten times or more. The chain is built from TRBV11-2 and TRBJ1-2; D not resolved. Trimming took off 7 bases at V and 1 base at J, with 19 bases between the two ends. The CDR3 spans 16 residues. Germline V CDR1 and CDR2: SGHAT, FQNNGV. CDR3 sequence reads: CASTFLGSGRNYGYTF. CDR3 sequence (DNA): TGTGCCAGCACCTTTCTCGGTTCAGGCCGTAACTATGGCTACACCTTC.

This clonotype was seen a few times. The chain employs TRBV10-3 and TRBJ2-5; D is possibly TRBD1 (6 bases). The germline V gene has CDR1 ENHRY and CDR2 SYGVKD. The CDR3 has 15 amino acids. Trimming left V 6 bases short and J 2 bases short, with 16 bases between. The CDR3 loop is CAISQKQGLQETQYF. CDR3 DNA: TGTGCCATCAGCCAGAAACAGGGTCTTCAAGAGACCCAGTACTTC.

This clonotype appeared a few times. This rearrangement joins TRBV29-1 to TRBJ2-7, with unresolved D. V lost 3 bases and J lost 3, with 9 bases in between. The CDR3 contains 12 residues. In germline, CDR1 is SQVTM, CDR2 ANQGSEA. The CDR3 region has the DNA TGCAGCGTTGAGGGCAGAAACTACGAGCAGTACTTC. Translation: CSVEGRNYEQYF.

Ten or more counts support this clonotype. This rearrangement joins TRBV20-1 to TRBJ2-1; either TRBD1 or TRBD2 may supply D (6 bases each). This CDR3 has 17 residues. CDR1 DFQATT and CDR2 SNEGSKA come from the germline V gene (reference sequence). V lost 5 bases and J 2 bases, leaving 22 bases between the germline ends. CDR3 in DNA: TGCAGTGCTTCTACTCGGAGGAGGGGGAGTGCCTACAATGAGCAGTTCTTC. It yields the protein CSASTRRRGSAYNEQFF.

This clonotype was recorded a few times. This sequence joins TRBV12-3 or TRBV12-4 and TRBJ2-7; D call uncertain. CDR3 size: 11 residues. Trimming took off 7 bases at V and 8 bases at J, with 12 bases between the two ends. The CDR3 DNA follows: TGTGCCAGCACCGACCTCGACAAGCAGTACTTC. It codes for CASTDLDKQYF.

This clonotype was counted ten times or more. V and J are TRBV7-9 and TRBJ1-6; 7 nucleotides match TRBD1. Germline V gene lookup returns CDR1 SEHNR and CDR2 FQNEAQ (reference sequence). CDR3 length: 16 residues. The trim removed 5 bases at V and 7 bases at J, leaving 11 bases unmatched. CDR3 DNA sequence: TGTGCCAGCAGCCCACCATACAGGGGAGGGAATTCACCCCTCCACTTT. Its translation: CASSPPYRGGNSPLHF.

This clonotype occurred a few times. The chain employs TRBV20-1 and TRBJ2-3, with 14 bases identical to TRBD2. Trimming removed 6 bases from V and 0 bases from J; junction bases left unmatched: 8. Germline V gives CDR1 DFQATT, CDR2 SNEGSKA (reference sequence). CDR3 size: 17 residues. CDR3 sequence (DNA): TGCAGTGCGCGGACTAGCGGGAGGTTCGGGAGCACAGATACGCAGTATTTT. It codes for CSARTSGRFGSTDTQYF.

This clonotype showed up many times. The chain recombines TRBV12-3 or TRBV12-4 with TRBJ1-5; unclear D gene. Trimming cost V 5 bases and J 4 bases, with 3 bases left between them. The CDR3 has 11 amino acids. The CDR3 loop reads CASSQNQPQHF. CDR3 coding DNA: TGTGCCAGCAGTCAAAATCAGCCCCAGCATTTT.

This clonotype was observed many times. CDR3 protein: CSASNRGSYEQYF. The CDR3 nucleotides read TGCAGTGCTTCTAACAGGGGTTCCTACGAGCAGTACTTC. V usage is TRBV20-1 and J usage is TRBJ2-7; TRBD1 matches 7 bases. Germline V lookup: CDR1 DFQATT, CDR2 SNEGSKA (reference sequence). V was pared by 5 bases and J by 1 base, with 5 bases of the junction left unmatched. The CDR3 has 13 amino acids.

This chain connects TRBV11-2 to TRBJ2-3, with 9 bases matching TRBD2. V was clipped by 2 bases and J by 5 bases; unmatched bases: 5. The germline gives CDR1 SGHAT, CDR2 FQNNGV. CDR3 size: 15 residues. The CDR3: CASSLRSGGLDTQYF. DNA for the CDR3: TGTGCCAGCAGCTTAAGAAGCGGGGGGCTAGATACGCAGTATTTT.

The V call is TRBV6-4, the J call TRBJ2-3; no reliable D call. Germline V gene lookup returns CDR1 MRHNA and CDR2 SNTAGT. CDR3 length: 16 residues. Trimming took off 3 bases at V and 0 bases at J, with 13 bases between the two ends. The CDR3: CASSEGNPSSTDTQYF. The CDR3 DNA reads TGTGCCAGCAGTGAGGGAAACCCTTCTAGCACAGATACGCAGTATTTT.

This clonotype is medium-sized (0.01 to 0.1%) in the sample. This sequence joins TRBV6-2 or TRBV6-3 and TRBJ2-3; D is unresolved. The CDR3 covers 17 residues. V was trimmed by 7 bases and J by 0 bases, leaving 20 bases between them. The V gene's germline CDR1 is MNHEY and CDR2 SVGEGT. CDR3 sequence reads: CASTRLVGYTSTDTQYF. The CDR3 DNA is TGTGCCAGCACCCGGCTTGTGGGCTATACTAGCACAGATACGCAGTATTTT.

The sample holds many counts of this clonotype. The rearrangement joins TRBV11-2 to TRBJ2-1; 8 bases line up with TRBD2. CDR1 and CDR2 (germline): SGHAT, FQNNGV. V lost 5 bases to trimming and J lost 6 bases; unmatched junction nucleotides: 9. This CDR3 contains 15 residues. CDR3 in DNA: TGTGCCAGCAGCACACAACGGACTAGCTCCAATGAGCAGTTCTTC. Protein sequence: CASSTQRTSSNEQFF.

The table lists this clonotype with a few counts. A read error may account for a junction end that differs from germline. This sequence joins TRBV7-7 and TRBJ2-2; D is undetermined. There are 13 residues in the CDR3. Germline CDR1 and CDR2: SSHAT and FNYEAQ (reference sequence). In nucleotides, the CDR3 is TGTGCTAGCAGCTTACTTTCCACCGGGGAGCTGTTTTTT. Protein product: CASSLLSTGELFF.

Relative to its sample, this clonotype is medium-sized. The V call is TRBV15, the J call TRBJ1-4; 8 bases line up with TRBD1. Germline V gene data show CDR1 as LNHNV and CDR2 as YYDKDF (reference sequence). This CDR3 region has 15 residues. Trimming removed 5 bases from V and 6 bases from J; junction bases left unmatched: 8. Written as DNA, the CDR3 is TGTGCCACCAGCTCCCAGGGGGCCCCAGATGAAAAACTGTTTTTT. It encodes CATSSQGAPDEKLFF.